The 29 T cell receptor beta chains given below trace back to one sample, sequenced in a study of cytomegalovirus exposure and HLA in healthy donors. With 60 Vbeta and 13 Jbeta primers, the PCR was carried out. Data came from immunoSEQ multiplex PCR; TCRdb stores just in-frame clones and leaves some out. The profile shows 240,000 or so clones, around 80% of them singletons. Sequenced material: PBMCs. Every receptor here comes from a woman aged 40 to 50 in good health and CMV-seropositive.

The rearrangement links TRBV19 to TRBJ1-1, with no clear D. Trimming cost V 5 bases and J 1 base, with 11 bases left between them. The germline gives CDR1 LNHDA, CDR2 SQIVND (reference sequence). CDR3 length: 14 residues. CDR3 loop: CASSSIPGNTEAFF. CDR3 nucleotides: TGTGCCAGTAGTTCCATCCCGGGGAACACTGAAGCTTTCTTT. The full variable domain, its missing parts supplied by reference TRBV19 and TRBJ1-1, is DGGITQSPKYLFRKEGQNVTLSCEQNLNHDAMYWYRQDPGQGLRLIYYSQIVNDFQKGDIAEGYSVSREKKESFPLTVTSAQKNPTAFYLCASSSIPGNTEAFFGQGTRLTVV.

The V call is TRBV13, the J call TRBJ2-2; 8 nucleotides agree with TRBD1. The junction had 15 bases not matched to a gene; V was cut back by 0 bases and J by 3 bases. The CDR3 contains 20 residues. Germline CDR1 and CDR2: PRHDT and FYEKMQ (reference sequence). Written as DNA, the CDR3 is TGTGCCAGCAGCTTAGGAAGACGTTTTGAGGACAGGGCATACACCGGGGAGCTGTTTTTT. It codes for CASSLGRRFEDRAYTGELFF.

The chain has TRBV6-1 and TRBJ2-7; D may be TRBD2 (5 bases). The CDR3 consists of 14 residues. Trimming shortened V by 6 bases and J by 3 bases, and 15 bases separated the two germline ends. From germline, CDR1 is MNHNS and CDR2 SASEGT. The chain's CDR3 is CASRTAGSGYEQYF. DNA for the CDR3: TGTGCCAGCAGGACGGCGGGCTCCGGCTACGAGCAGTACTTC.

V and J are TRBV20-1 and TRBJ2-2; D gene unclear. The CDR3 contains 11 residues. Between the trimmed V and J ends, which lost 5 bases and 6 bases, there was a span of 7 bases. The germline V gene has CDR1 DFQATT and CDR2 SNEGSKA (reference sequence). The chain's CDR3 is CSAPLSGELFF. CDR3 sequence (DNA): TGCAGTGCTCCCCTTTCCGGGGAGCTGTTTTTT.

The V and J genes are TRBV19 and TRBJ2-7; 7 nucleotides agree with TRBD2. Germline V gene sequence: CDR1 LNHDA, CDR2 SQIVND (reference sequence). J lost 4 bases, V lost 3 bases, and 9 bases had no gene match. This CDR3 comprises 15 residues. The CDR3 DNA is TGTGCCAGTAGTATGCGTGAAGCGGGGCGGTACGAGCAGTACTTC. Translated, it gives CASSMREAGRYEQYF.

This chain's CDR3 is CASSFGRTGLQYF. In nucleotides, the CDR3 is TGTGCCAGCAGTTTCGGTAGGACAGGACTACAGTACTTC. The J gene is TRBJ2-4, the V gene TRBV28; tentatively, D is TRBD1 (7 bases). The germline V gene has CDR1 MDHEN and CDR2 SYDVKM. The V end lost 3 bases, the J end lost 13 bases, and 16 bases lay between the germline ends. The CDR3 has 13 residues.

The rearrangement uses TRBV7-3 and TRBJ1-1; D is unclear. The ends were cut back, 5 bases at V and 2 bases at J, with 9 bases in the middle. From germline, CDR1 is SGHTA and CDR2 FQGTGA. The CDR3 consists of 13 residues. This chain's CDR3 is CASSHFANTEAFF. The CDR3 region has the DNA TGTGCCAGCAGCCACTTCGCAAACACTGAAGCTTTCTTT.

The chain is built from TRBV30 and TRBJ2-3; 11 bases map to TRBD2. V lost 2 bases, J lost 3 bases, and 4 bases stayed unmatched. CDR1 and CDR2 (germline): GTSNPN, SVGIG (reference sequence). The CDR3 has 15 amino acids. CDR3 nucleotide sequence: TGTGCCTGGAGTTTGGGACTAGCGGAGACAGATACGCAGTATTTT. Translated, it gives CAWSLGLAETDTQYF.

This chain connects TRBV7-9 to TRBJ1-2; 9 nucleotides agree with TRBD1. Trimming took 4 bases from V and 1 from J; bases not matched to a gene: 7. The CDR3 has 16 amino acids. The V gene's germline CDR1 is SEHNR and CDR2 FQNEAQ (reference sequence). This CDR3 reads CASSWGTGSFNYGYTF. The CDR3 DNA sequence: TGTGCCAGCAGCTGGGGGACAGGGAGCTTTAACTATGGCTACACCTTC.

The chain recombines TRBV7-2 with TRBJ2-3; 8 nucleotides align to TRBD1. Trimming cost V 5 bases and J 8 bases; bases outside gene matches: 15. CDR1 and CDR2 from the germline V gene are SGHTA and FQGNSA. The CDR3 runs 16 residues. The CDR3 DNA reads TGTGCCAGCAGCCATACACCGGGACAGGTTGGAACTACGCAGTATTTT. It yields the protein CASSHTPGQVGTTQYF.

This rearrangement joins TRBV7-9 to TRBJ1-3; 9 bases match TRBD1. CDR3 length: 15 residues. Germline CDR1 and CDR2: SEHNR and FQNEAQ (reference sequence). With V trimmed by 10 bases and J by 2 bases, 9 bases remained unmatched. The CDR3 is CATEQGAAAGNTIYF. The CDR3 DNA reads as TGTGCCACTGAACAGGGGGCTGCAGCTGGAAACACCATATATTTT.

The chain recombines TRBV6-5 with TRBJ1-5, with TRBD1 as a possible D gene (5 bases). V was pared by 9 bases and J by 6 bases, with 15 bases between. The CDR3 is 13 amino acids. CDR1 and CDR2 (germline): MNHEY, SVGAGI. DNA of the CDR3: TGTGCCAGTACACGGGGGGATGGTCAGCCCCAGCATTTT. Translated: CASTRGDGQPQHF.

This clone was found once. V and J are TRBV6-6 and TRBJ1-4, with TRBD1 matching over 9 bases. There are 14 residues in the CDR3. V shed 4 bases and J 8 bases; nucleotides not matched to a gene: 5. Germline values: CDR1 MNHNY, CDR2 SVGAGI (reference sequence). The CDR3 is CASSSGQGREKLFF. The CDR3 region has the DNA TGTGCCAGCAGTTCGGGACAGGGCCGGGAAAAACTGTTTTTT.

V gene TRBV7-9 combines with J gene TRBJ2-2; D uncertain. Germline loops: CDR1 SEHNR, CDR2 FQNEAQ (reference sequence). This CDR3 is 12 amino acids long. The germline V and J ends were trimmed by 3 bases and 7 bases, with 6 bases remaining between them. The CDR3 region is CASSFPRGELFF. The CDR3 region has the DNA TGTGCCAGCAGCTTTCCGCGCGGGGAGCTGTTTTTT.

This clone has just one count. J is TRBJ1-2 and V is TRBV6-6, with 7 bases aligning to TRBD1. This CDR3 spans 15 amino acids. The germline CDR1 and CDR2 sequences are MNHNY and SVGAGI (reference sequence). V lost 2 bases to trimming and J lost 2 bases; unmatched junction nucleotides: 5. CDR3 nucleotide sequence: TGTGCCAGCAGTTACAAAAGGGGGCAAAACTATGGCTACACCTTC. This translates into CASSYKRGQNYGYTF.

V and J are TRBV18 and TRBJ2-5; 7 nucleotides agree with TRBD2. Germline V gives CDR1 KGHSH, CDR2 LQKENI. Germline trimming cut 0 bases from V and 2 bases from J; bases unmatched to any gene: 6. This CDR3 spans 16 amino acids. CDR3 region: CASSPPAGVRQETQYF. The CDR3 DNA is TGTGCCAGCTCACCACCGGCGGGAGTCCGGCAAGAGACCCAGTACTTC.

The V gene is TRBV7-9, the J gene TRBJ2-7, with 13 bases matching TRBD2. V gave up 4 bases and J gave up 3 bases; unmatched junction bases: 12. This CDR3 is 18 amino acids long. Germline loops: CDR1 SEHNR, CDR2 FQNEAQ (reference sequence). The CDR3, as DNA: TGTGCCAGCAGCTCCTGGAGTAAGACTAGCGGGAGGCTCTACGAGCAGTACTTC. Its translation is CASSSWSKTSGRLYEQYF.

The rearrangement joins TRBV11-3 to TRBJ2-2; 7 nucleotides agree with TRBD1. This CDR3 has 14 residues. Germline V CDR1 and CDR2: SGHNT, YENEEA. V was clipped by 6 bases and J by 1 base; unmatched bases: 2. CDR3 coding DNA: TGTGCCAGCAGAAGACAGGGGAACACCGGGGAGCTGTTTTTT. As protein: CASRRQGNTGELFF.

The rearrangement links TRBV19 to TRBJ1-1; D is ambiguous. The CDR3 length is 14 residues. V shed 5 bases and J shed 5 bases, with 15 bases lying between them. Per the germline V gene, CDR1 is LNHDA and CDR2 is SQIVND (reference sequence). The CDR3 here is CASSVTYAGTEAFF. The CDR3 DNA follows: TGTGCCAGTAGTGTAACTTACGCGGGGACTGAAGCTTTCTTT. Looking up the rest from reference TRBV19 and TRBJ1-1 gives the full variable domain: DGGITQSPKYLFRKEGQNVTLSCEQNLNHDAMYWYRQDPGQGLRLIYYSQIVNDFQKGDIAEGYSVSREKKESFPLTVTSAQKNPTAFYLCASSVTYAGTEAFFGQGTRLTVV.

The chain employs TRBV30 and TRBJ1-1, with a tentative D call TRBD1 (6 bases). Germline CDR1 and CDR2: GTSNPN and SVGIG (reference sequence). Trimming removed 5 bases from V and 10 bases from J, with 20 bases in between. The CDR3 contains 13 residues. For the CDR3, the DNA is TGTGCCTGGGACGAGAACAGGGAGGGGGTAGCTTTCTTT. This translates into CAWDENREGVAFF.

This sequence joins TRBV5-4 and TRBJ1-2; weak D call: TRBD1 (6 bases). CDR3 length: 13 amino acids. Germline V gives CDR1 SGHNT, CDR2 YYREEE (reference sequence). The V end was cut by 1 base, the J end by 8 bases, with 12 bases between. The CDR3 loop is CASSLPAGEGYTF. The CDR3, as DNA: TGTGCCAGCAGCTTGCCGGCAGGGGAAGGCTACACCTTC.

V and J are TRBV11-3 and TRBJ2-2; 8 nucleotides line up with TRBD1. CDR1 and CDR2 (germline): SGHNT, YENEEA. The CDR3 is 15 residues long. With V trimmed by 4 bases and J by 1 base, 2 bases remained unmatched. For the CDR3, the DNA is TGTGCCAGCAGCTCCGGACAGGGGAACACCGGGGAGCTGTTTTTT. Translating it yields CASSSGQGNTGELFF.

A single count supports this clone. The chain uses TRBV5-1 and TRBJ2-3; 7 bases are shared with TRBD2. The CDR3 length is 16 residues. Germline trimming cut 1 base from V and 0 bases from J; bases unmatched to any gene: 5. In germline, CDR1 is SGHRS, CDR2 YFSETQ. CDR3 sequence reads: CASSLRGGSSTDTQYF. In nucleotides, the CDR3 is TGCGCCAGCAGCTTGCGGGGCGGGAGTAGCACAGATACGCAGTATTTT.

V gene TRBV10-2 combines with J gene TRBJ1-1, with TRBD1 identical over 10 bases. Trimming removed 7 bases from V and 1 base from J; junction bases left unmatched: 3. This CDR3 has 14 residues. From germline, CDR1 is WSHSY and CDR2 SAAADI. CDR3 protein: CASTDRGRNTEAFF. The CDR3 DNA is TGCGCCAGCACCGACAGGGGGCGGAACACTGAAGCTTTCTTT.

The chain couples TRBV6-5 to TRBJ2-7; D may be TRBD2 (5 bases). Germline CDR1 and CDR2: MNHEY and SVGAGI. The CDR3 runs to 14 residues. The ends were cut back, 5 bases at V and 3 bases at J, with 14 bases in the middle. CDR3: CASSPPLGGYEQYF. CDR3 DNA: TGTGCCAGCAGTCCCCCCCTCGGAGGCTACGAGCAGTACTTC.

The chain employs TRBV30 and TRBJ1-5; 8 bases are a match to TRBD1. CDR3 length: 13 amino acids. Trimming took 3 bases from V and 7 from J; bases not matched to a gene: 5. Germline values: CDR1 GTSNPN, CDR2 SVGIG (reference sequence). The CDR3: CAWSKDRDQPQHF. The CDR3 coding sequence is TGTGCCTGGAGCAAGGACAGGGACCAGCCCCAGCATTTT.

The chain combines TRBV28 with TRBJ1-1, with D possibly matching TRBD1 (5 bases). The V and J ends lost 1 base and 1 base respectively, with 13 bases between them. The germline gives CDR1 MDHEN, CDR2 SYDVKM. The CDR3 runs 16 residues. The DNA for the CDR3 is TGTGCCAGCAGTTTATTGGGGGGTCAAGGGAACACTGAAGCTTTCTTT. It codes for CASSLLGGQGNTEAFF. Complete variable domain (other parts from reference TRBV28 and TRBJ1-1): DVKVTQSSRYLVKRTGEKVFLECVQDMDHENMFWYRQDPGLGLRLIYFSYDVKMKEKGDIPEGYSVSREKKERFSLILESASTNQTSMYLCASSLLGGQGNTEAFFGQGTRLTVV.

CDR3 DNA: TGTGCCAGCAGCGTTGGGACAGGGACCTCTGGAAACACCATATATTTT. Its protein product is CASSVGTGTSGNTIYF. The gene calls are TRBV9 and TRBJ1-3; 9 nucleotides align to TRBD1. The CDR3 extends over 16 amino acids. V was clipped by 2 bases and J by 0 bases; unmatched bases: 3. The V gene's germline CDR1 is SGDLS and CDR2 YYNGEE.

The gene calls are TRBV6-1 and TRBJ2-5; a possible D gene is TRBD1 (5 bases). Germline CDR1 MNHNS, CDR2 SASEGT. V was clipped by 5 bases and J by 1 base, with 8 bases between them. This CDR3 contains 13 residues. The CDR3 sequence: CASSWTIQETQYF. The CDR3 bases are TGTGCCAGCAGTTGGACAATCCAAGAGACCCAGTACTTC.